Below are 14 T cell receptor beta chains sequenced from a single sample in a study of T cells in Graves' hyperthyroidism and ophthalmopathy. What was amplified from RNA transcripts were TCR beta CDR3 regions. The study used the HTBI primer set for a first-round RT-PCR of the TCR CDR3. In TCRdb, the multiplex PCR reads were re-called with MiXCR into one record per CDR3 protein. The sample lists approximately 640,000 distinct CDR3 sequences, about 16% occurring once. The sample comprised blood. These receptors were collected from a woman younger than 45 with Graves' hyperthyroidism.

This clonotype occurred many times. V and J are TRBV2 and TRBJ2-1; 11 bases agree with TRBD2. Germline V CDR1 and CDR2: SNHLY, FYNNEI. J gave up 0 bases and V 4 bases, and 11 bases lay outside the gene matches. The length of the CDR3 is 19 residues. This CDR3 is CASSGTSGPLHDSYNEQFF. Written as DNA, the CDR3 is TGTGCCAGCAGTGGGACTAGCGGGCCGTTACACGACTCCTACAATGAGCAGTTCTTC. Variable domain in full (rest from reference TRBV2 and TRBJ2-1): EPEVTQTPSHQVTQMGQEVILRCVPISNHLYFYWYRQILGQKVEFLVSFYNNEISEKSEIFDDQFSVERPDGSNFTLKIRSTKLEDSAMYFCASSGTSGPLHDSYNEQFFGPGTRLTVL.

The table lists this clonotype with a few counts. The chain is built from TRBV11-3 and TRBJ1-4; D not certain. V lost 1 base to trimming and J lost 2 bases, with 11 bases between them. The CDR3 sequence is 16 residues long. Germline values: CDR1 SGHNT, CDR2 YENEEA. The CDR3 DNA sequence: TGTGCCAGCAGCTTAGTCCTTACGGGGACTAATGAAAAACTGTTTTTT. Residues: CASSLVLTGTNEKLFF.

This clonotype was counted ten times or more. The chain uses TRBV20-1 and TRBJ2-7; possibly TRBD2 for D (6 bases). CDR1 and CDR2 from the germline V gene are DFQATT and SNEGSKA (reference sequence). V was pared by 2 bases and J by 2 bases, with 19 bases between. This CDR3 is 16 amino acids long. As DNA, the CDR3 is TGCAGTGCTAGATCCATTAGTAGCGGCAATACCTACGAGCAGTACTTC. This translates into CSARSISSGNTYEQYF.

This clonotype was observed a few times. The chain carries TRBV12-3 or TRBV12-4 and TRBJ2-1, with TRBD2 matching 9 bases. The CDR3 is 14 amino acids. V was pared by 8 bases and J by 4 bases, with 6 bases of the junction left unmatched. The DNA for the CDR3 is TGTGCCAGCCAAGCGGGAGGCGTGTACAATGAGCAGTTCTTC. Its protein is CASQAGGVYNEQFF.

This CDR3 is CASSVLSTGSGANVLTF. CDR3 DNA sequence: TGTGCCAGTAGTGTACTTTCGACAGGGTCTGGGGCCAACGTCCTGACTTTC. The chain combines TRBV19 with TRBJ2-6; TRBD1 agrees at 7 bases. Germline V CDR1 and CDR2: LNHDA, SQIVND (reference sequence). The CDR3 runs 17 residues. After removal of 5 bases from V and 1 base from J, the junction contained 8 bases not matched to a gene.

In this sample, this clonotype turned up many times. The gene calls are TRBV3-1 and TRBJ2-5; weak D call: TRBD2 (6 bases). V was shortened by 1 base and J by 5 bases, with 11 bases between the two germline ends. The length of the CDR3 is 14 residues. Germline CDR1 and CDR2: LGHDT and YNNKEL (reference sequence). The CDR3 protein is CASSQGLETETQYF. As DNA, the CDR3 is TGTGCCAGCAGCCAAGGACTAGAGACGGAGACCCAGTACTTC.

This clonotype was seen repeatedly, ten times or more. The gene calls are TRBV6-1 and TRBJ2-7; tentative D call: TRBD2 (6 bases). Looked up from germline, CDR1 is MNHNS and CDR2 is SASEGT. The CDR3 runs to 17 residues. With 5 bases removed from V and 2 bases from J, the gap between germline ends came to 22 bases. The CDR3 region has the DNA TGTGCCAGCAGTTTAACTCCCTGGGAGGAAAGCACCTACGAGCAGTACTTC. Translation: CASSLTPWEESTYEQYF.

This clonotype was observed many times. V usage is TRBV30 and J usage is TRBJ2-1; D ambiguous. The CDR3 spans 13 residues. Germline CDR1 is GTSNPN and CDR2 is SVGIG (reference sequence). V dropped 4 bases and J dropped 4 bases, with 11 bases sitting between them. The CDR3 DNA follows: TGTGCCTGGACTTTTGACGGTTACAATGAGCAGTTCTTC. Translating it yields CAWTFDGYNEQFF.

The chain links TRBV9 to TRBJ2-3; 9 nucleotides line up with TRBD1. The CDR3 has 16 amino acids. V lost 3 bases to trimming and J lost 1 base; unmatched junction nucleotides: 6. Germline-derived CDR1 and CDR2 are SGDLS and YYNGEE. The CDR3 sequence is CASSAPRTGGTDTQYF. The CDR3 DNA follows: TGTGCCAGCAGCGCCCCCCGGACAGGGGGCACAGATACGCAGTATTTT.

This clonotype was seen at least ten times. The chain uses TRBV7-9 and TRBJ2-1; D is ambiguous. Germline CDR1 SEHNR, CDR2 FQNEAQ (reference sequence). The CDR3 spans 12 residues. V lost 8 bases and J lost 4, with 9 bases in between. This chain's CDR3 is CASGREYNEQFF. Here the CDR3 DNA reads TGTGCCAGCGGGCGAGAGTACAATGAGCAGTTCTTC.

This rearrangement joins TRBV6-2 or TRBV6-3 to TRBJ1-4, with D uncertain. This CDR3 comprises 17 residues. Germline loops: CDR1 MNHEY, CDR2 SVGEGT. The V and J ends lost 4 bases and 0 bases respectively, with 15 bases between them. CDR3 in DNA: TGTGCCAGCAGTTCGAAGTCGGGCCGAACAACTAATGAAAAACTGTTTTTT. It specifies CASSSKSGRTTNEKLFF.

In its sample, this clonotype was seen many times. The rearrangement links TRBV6-1 to TRBJ2-7; D is perhaps TRBD1 (6 bases). V lost 6 bases, J lost 5 bases, and 20 bases lay in between. Germline CDR1 is MNHNS and CDR2 is SASEGT. The CDR3 runs 15 residues. The CDR3 spells CASRQGASSWDEQYF. The CDR3 coding sequence is TGTGCCAGCAGACAGGGTGCCTCTAGTTGGGACGAGCAGTACTTC.

In its sample, this clonotype was seen a few times. A clone one base away is much larger, so this may be a read error. The conserved final phenylalanine or tryptophan is absent from the CDR3, which likely points to a read error. V usage is TRBV28 and J usage is TRBJ1-1; D is ambiguous. CDR3 length: 13 amino acids. Germline CDR1 reads MDHEN; CDR2 reads SYDVKM. Trimming shortened V by 7 bases and J by 0 bases, and 9 bases separated the two germline ends. CDR3 sequence reads: CASKAQMNTEAFS. In DNA, the CDR3 is TGTGCCAGCAAGGCACAGATGAACACTGAAGCTTTCTCT.

The chain is built from TRBV6-1 and TRBJ1-1, with TRBD1 matching over 9 bases. This CDR3 comprises 15 residues. V lost 6 bases, J lost 2 bases, and 7 bases stayed unmatched. The V gene's germline CDR1 is MNHNS and CDR2 SASEGT. For the CDR3, the DNA is TGTGCCAGCAGCACCGACAGGGGGGTAAACACTGAAGCTTTCTTT. Residues: CASSTDRGVNTEAFF.